This T cell receptor (beta chain) was captured by sequencing in a study of OX40 agonist ivuxolimab in advanced cancers. Here immunoSEQ multiplex PCR was the method, and the copy in TCRdb shows in-frame clones only, minus some. This sample has more than 20,000 clones, with 86% found just once. This CDR3 has 19 residues. Blood sampling took place at baseline, cycle 4 day 1, and cycle 7 day 1. Details on this clone: What it binds is not known.

Findings and caveats of the study: Some nonresponders likewise displayed low normalized T-cell clonal expansion.

The receptor was isolated from an adult with an advanced solid tumor such as melanoma, head and neck, liver or kidney cancer. The chain combines TRBV12-2 with TRBJ1-4; no DNA check was done on the table's D call, TRBD1. TRBV12-2 represents a pseudogene. Sequenced material: CD4+ or CD8+ T cells sorted from blood, taken in a trial of the OX40 agonist ivuxolimab. CDR3 nucleotides: TGTGCAAGTCGCTTAGGCGGCAGGGCAAGAATCGAAGCTAATGAAAAACTGTTTTTT. Translation gives CASRLGGRARIEANEKLFF.